The clone carrying this T cell receptor beta chain has a handful of counts. Its antigen is unidentified. The record originates from a study of CD8+ T cells in alopecia areata. Whole-study context: Tofacitinib was taken orally by treated patients, and the dose was 5 to 10 mg twice daily. Study results and caveats: Resident alphabeta T-cell populations of normal skin are likewise subject to sequencing in scalp samples.

Researchers gathered lesional scalp punch biopsies and peripheral blood from patients with alopecia areata. The V end was cut by 4 bases, the J end by 2 bases, with 9 bases between. Germline CDR1 reads ENHRY; CDR2 reads SYGVKD. This CDR3 has 13 amino acids. Sequencing templates came from extracted RNA that was reverse transcribed into cDNA. Clones were read by immunoSEQ multiplex PCR, and TCRdb kept only the in-frame ones, dropping some. The sample records around 160,000 clones, approximately 87% being singletons. The sample in question was CD8+ T cells sorted from blood, obtained at week 0. This TCR derives from a human donor with alopecia areata. The chain is built from TRBV10-3 and TRBJ2-7; D may match TRBD1 or TRBD2 (5 bases each). This CDR3 reads CAISGDGTYEQYF. The CDR3 bases are TGTGCCATCAGTGGGGACGGAACCTACGAGCAGTACTTC.